This is a list of T cell receptor beta chains from one sample in a study of blood T cell repertoires in COVID-19. Some clones are missing from TCRdb's copy, which holds only in-frame ones; the method was immunoSEQ multiplex PCR. The sample lists about 300,000 clones, just under 90% occurring once. The sequenced sample consisted of peripheral blood. The source of these receptors is a woman aged 25-40 years with COVID-19, enrolled during active disease. Each CDR3 is given with its conserved first and last residue. Fields, in order: CDR3 DNA, CDR3 protein, J gene, clone size, V gene, D gene. A D gene is named only where the DNA matches it firmly. Not every row has a clone size; where given, it reads once, few, many or a size class.

DNA: TGTGCCAGCGGGACAGGGATGGGTAACTATGGCTACACCTTC
CDR3: CASGTGMGNYGYTF
J: TRBJ1-2
size: .
V: TRBV6-5
D: TRBD1

DNA: TGTGCCAGCAGTGAAGCCTTGCAGGGAAACACCATATATTTT
CDR3: CASSEALQGNTIYF
J: TRBJ1-3
size: once
V: TRBV6-1
D: .

DNA: TGTGCCAGCAGCCTTCGTCACAGGGGCTTGCTTTTTAGGAACAATGAGCAGTTCTTC
CDR3: CASSLRHRGLLFRNNEQFF
J: TRBJ2-1
size: .
V: TRBV7-9
D: TRBD1

DNA: TGCGCCAGCAGCCCATATACTTGGGACAGAGGTTCGAAAAACATTCAGTACTTC
CDR3: CASSPYTWDRGSKNIQYF
J: TRBJ2-4
size: .
V: TRBV4-1
D: TRBD1

DNA: TGTGCCAGCAGCAAGGGACAGGCGATCTATAATTCACCCCTCCACTTT
CDR3: CASSKGQAIYNSPLHF
J: TRBJ1-6
size: .
V: TRBV5-4
D: TRBD1

DNA: TGTGCCAGCAGCTTCGGGGTCTTCGCGGCAACTAATGAAAAACTGTTTTTT
CDR3: CASSFGVFAATNEKLFF
J: TRBJ1-4
size: .
V: TRBV5-8
D: .

DNA: TGTGCCAGTAGTCTAAGTGGGGGGGAAGATACGCAGTATTTT
CDR3: CASSLSGGEDTQYF
J: TRBJ2-3
size: .
V: TRBV19
D: TRBD2

DNA: TGTGCCAGCAGCCTCTCGCAACGGGAGCAGTACTTC
CDR3: CASSLSQREQYF
J: TRBJ2-7
size: .
V: TRBV6-5
D: .

DNA: TGTGCCAGCAGTGACTTTAGCGGGGGGGCCAATGAGCAGTTCTTC
CDR3: CASSDFSGGANEQFF
J: TRBJ2-1
size: .
V: TRBV6-4
D: TRBD2

DNA: TGCGCCAGCGCCTGGGGGCACCCGAACACTGAAGCTTTCTTT
CDR3: CASAWGHPNTEAFF
J: TRBJ1-1
size: .
V: TRBV5-1
D: .

DNA: TGTGCCAGCGGCCCGACGCAGGGGACTAACTATGGCTACACCTTC
CDR3: CASGPTQGTNYGYTF
J: TRBJ1-2
size: .
V: TRBV2
D: .

DNA: TGTGCCACCGGACAGGGGTGGGTTTATGGCTACACCTTC
CDR3: CATGQGWVYGYTF
J: TRBJ1-2
size: .
V: TRBV15
D: TRBD1

DNA: TGTGCCAGTAGTATCAGCTCCTATAATTCACCCCTCCACTTT
CDR3: CASSISSYNSPLHF
J: TRBJ1-6
size: .
V: TRBV19
D: .

DNA: TGTGCCAGCAGTGAAGTGGGCAGTAGTTCACCCCTCCACTTT
CDR3: CASSEVGSSSPLHF
J: TRBJ1-6
size: .
V: TRBV6-1
D: .

DNA: TGTGCCAGCAGCTTGTATGGCCCCGGGACAGGGGGGACAAGGACTTTCTTT
CDR3: CASSLYGPGTGGTRTFF
J: TRBJ1-1
size: .
V: TRBV5-5
D: TRBD1

DNA: TGTGCCAGCAGCCCTACGGACACTGAAGCTTTCTTT
CDR3: CASSPTDTEAFF
J: TRBJ1-1
size: .
V: TRBV7-9
D: .

DNA: TGTGCCAGCAGGCCCCGGGACAGACCTACTAATGAAAAACTGTTTTTT
CDR3: CASRPRDRPTNEKLFF
J: TRBJ1-4
size: .
V: TRBV27
D: TRBD1